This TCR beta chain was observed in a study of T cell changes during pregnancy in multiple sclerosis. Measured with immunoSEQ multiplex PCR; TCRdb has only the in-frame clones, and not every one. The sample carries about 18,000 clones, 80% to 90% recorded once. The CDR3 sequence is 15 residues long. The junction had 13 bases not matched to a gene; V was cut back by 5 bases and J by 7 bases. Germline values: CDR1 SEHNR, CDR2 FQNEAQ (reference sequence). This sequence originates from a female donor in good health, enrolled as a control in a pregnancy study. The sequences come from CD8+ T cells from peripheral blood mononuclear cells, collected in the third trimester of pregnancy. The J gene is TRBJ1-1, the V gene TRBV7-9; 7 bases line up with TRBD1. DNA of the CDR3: TGTGCCAGCAGCCATGACCGACAGGGCCGTATTGAAGCTTTCTTT. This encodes CASSHDRQGRIEAFF. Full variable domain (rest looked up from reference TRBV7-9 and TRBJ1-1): DTGVSQNPRHKITKRGQNVTFRCDPISEHNRLYWYRQTLGQGPEFLTYFQNEAQLEKSRLLSDRFSAERPKGSFSTLEIQRTEQGDSAMYLCASSHDRQGRIEAFFGQGTRLTVV.